This T cell receptor beta chain came from a study of TIL therapy for anti-PD-1-resistant metastatic lung cancer. The libraries were made with immunoSEQ v3. This table comes from immunoSEQ multiplex PCR, and its TCRdb copy is limited to in-frame clones, with some not included. Of more than 50,000 clones listed, about nine tenths are singletons. The CDR3 sequence is 14 residues long. V lost 2 bases, J lost 2 bases, and 10 bases lay in between. Germline lookup yields CDR1 SGHNT and CDR2 YYREEE (reference sequence). As to time point: pre-treatment sample, taken before nivolumab and TIL therapy. Sequencing used blood, obtained at baseline. This TCR came from a person aged 25-85 years with non-small cell lung cancer. The chain recombines TRBV5-4 with TRBJ1-1; D is possibly TRBD1 (5 bases). The CDR3: CASSFRQRNTEAFF. The CDR3 DNA reads as TGTGCCAGCAGCTTTCGACAGCGTAACACTGAAGCTTTCTTT. Full variable domain (missing parts from reference TRBV5-4 and TRBJ1-1): ETGVTQSPTHLIKTRGQQVTLRCSSQSGHNTVSWYQQALGQGPQFIFQYYREEENGRGNFPPRFSGLQFPNYSSELNVNALELDDSALYLCASSFRQRNTEAFFGQGTRLTVV.